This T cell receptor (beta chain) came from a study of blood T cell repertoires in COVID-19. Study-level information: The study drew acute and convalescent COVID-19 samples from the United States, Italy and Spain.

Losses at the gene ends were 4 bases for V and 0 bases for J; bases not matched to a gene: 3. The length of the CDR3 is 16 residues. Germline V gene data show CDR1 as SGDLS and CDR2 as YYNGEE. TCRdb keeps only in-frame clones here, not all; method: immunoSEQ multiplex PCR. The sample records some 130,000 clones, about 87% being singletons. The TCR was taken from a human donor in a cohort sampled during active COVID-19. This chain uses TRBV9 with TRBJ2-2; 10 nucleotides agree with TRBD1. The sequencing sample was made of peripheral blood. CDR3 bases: TGTGCCAGCAGCATCGGACAGGGGGCGAACACCGGGGAGCTGTTTTTT. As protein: CASSIGQGANTGELFF.